The next 9 T cell receptor beta chains were all read from a single sample in a study of shared clonotypes between healthy human individuals. TCRdb's copy holds only in-frame clones and misses some; the assay was immunoSEQ multiplex PCR. In the table there are just over 2,000,000 clones, over 85% of which are singletons. Naive CD8 cells were CD45RO-negative, positively selected for CCR7, excluding terminally differentiated effector memory CD45RA+ cells. Sequencing was done on a sample of naive CD8+ T cells sorted from blood. These receptors were taken from a man aged 18-30 years in good health.

V and J are TRBV4-3 and TRBJ1-6; D is unresolved. The V and J ends lost 0 bases and 3 bases respectively, with 9 bases between them. Per germline, CDR1 LGHNA and CDR2 YSLEER. The CDR3 consists of 16 residues. This CDR3 is CASSQDYSVYNSPLHF. Here the CDR3 DNA reads TGCGCCAGCAGCCAAGATTACAGTGTCTATAATTCACCCCTCCACTTT.

This clone was counted a single time. Written as DNA, the CDR3 is TGCGCCAGCAGACCCGACAGGGACTCCTACAATGAGCAGTTCTTC. Its protein product is CASRPDRDSYNEQFF. This chain joins TRBV5-1 and TRBJ2-1, with 7 bases that match TRBD1. With 5 bases clipped from V and 0 bases from J, the junction kept 5 bases outside the gene matches. CDR3 size: 15 residues. The germline CDR1 and CDR2 sequences are SGHRS and YFSETQ.

With respect to this clone: Other DNA sequences in this specimen translate into the identical CDR3. The gene calls are TRBV9 and TRBJ1-1; D unresolved. CDR1 and CDR2 (germline): SGDLS, YYNGEE. The CDR3 contains 13 residues. V was pared by 0 bases and J by 5 bases, with 8 bases between. CDR3 amino acids: CASSVGGRTEAFF. As DNA, the CDR3 is TGTGCCAGCAGCGTAGGGGGTAGAACTGAAGCTTTCTTT.

V usage is TRBV7-6 and J usage is TRBJ1-2; D remains unclear. V shed 1 base and J shed 4 bases, with 10 bases lying between them. Germline CDR1 and CDR2: SGHVS and FNYEAQ. The CDR3 length is 14 residues. CDR3 amino acids: CASSLVPGSYGYTF. The CDR3 DNA reads as TGTGCCAGCAGCTTAGTTCCGGGTAGCTATGGCTACACCTTC. Full variable domain (rest looked up from reference TRBV7-6 and TRBJ1-2): GAGVSQSPRYKVTKRGQDVALRCDPISGHVSLYWYRQALGQGPEFLTYFNYEAQQDKSGLPNDRFSAERPEGSISTLTIQRTEQRDSAMYRCASSLVPGSYGYTFGSGTRLTVV.

V usage is TRBV7-8 and J usage is TRBJ2-3, with TRBD1 matching over 9 bases. Losses at the gene ends were 4 bases for V and 4 bases for J; bases not matched to a gene: 6. The CDR3 runs to 15 residues. From germline, CDR1 is SGHVS and CDR2 FQNEAQ. In nucleotides, the CDR3 is TGTGCCAGCAGCTCCCGGGACAGGGAGGCAGATACGCAGTATTTT. It codes for CASSSRDREADTQYF.

This chain links TRBV7-6 with TRBJ2-3, with 8 bases matching TRBD2. V was clipped by 4 bases and J by 5 bases; unmatched bases: 8. CDR1 and CDR2 from the germline V gene are SGHVS and FNYEAQ. The CDR3 consists of 15 residues. CDR3 loop: CASSSRPAGGDTQYF. For the CDR3, the DNA is TGTGCCAGCAGCTCCCGGCCTGCGGGGGGAGATACGCAGTATTTT.

The V call is TRBV7-9, the J call TRBJ2-7; 8 bases are a match to TRBD1. The length of the CDR3 is 15 residues. Germline V gene data show CDR1 as SEHNR and CDR2 as FQNEAQ (reference sequence). V lost 7 bases to trimming and J lost 2 bases; unmatched junction nucleotides: 10. Here the CDR3 reads CASTPQGAITYEQYF. Written as DNA, the CDR3 is TGTGCCAGCACGCCCCAGGGGGCGATCACCTACGAGCAGTACTTC.

This clone was seen a few times. The chain links TRBV10-1 to TRBJ1-5; D remains ambiguous. CDR3 length: 17 amino acids. V dropped 0 bases and J dropped 2 bases, with 14 bases sitting between them. Germline assignment: CDR1 WNHNN and CDR2 SYGVQD (reference sequence). DNA for the CDR3: TGCGCCAGCAGTGAGTCGTACCCCGAGAGGGGCAATCAGCCCCAGCATTTT. It yields the protein CASSESYPERGNQPQHF.

Only one count was recorded for this clone. The genes are TRBV2 and TRBJ2-2; D is unclear. V dropped 8 bases and J dropped 0 bases, with 19 bases sitting between them. Germline V CDR1 and CDR2: SNHLY, FYNNEI. The CDR3 totals 17 residues. Written as DNA, the CDR3 is TGTGCCAGCCCCCCTCGATTGGAGCGAACGAACACCGGGGAGCTGTTTTTT. This sequence encodes CASPPRLERTNTGELFF.